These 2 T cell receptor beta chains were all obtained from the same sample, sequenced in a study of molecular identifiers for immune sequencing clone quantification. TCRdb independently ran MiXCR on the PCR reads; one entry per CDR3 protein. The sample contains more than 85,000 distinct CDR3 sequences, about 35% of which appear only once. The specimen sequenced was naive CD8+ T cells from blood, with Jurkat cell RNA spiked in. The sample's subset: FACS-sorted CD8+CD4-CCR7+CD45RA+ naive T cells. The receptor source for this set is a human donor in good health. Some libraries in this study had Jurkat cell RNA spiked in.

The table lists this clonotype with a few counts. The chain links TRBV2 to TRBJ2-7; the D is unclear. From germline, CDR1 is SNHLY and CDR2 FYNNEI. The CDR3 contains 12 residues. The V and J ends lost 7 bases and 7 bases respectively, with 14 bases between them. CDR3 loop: CASTSVVGEQYF. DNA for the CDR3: TGTGCCAGCACCTCGGTGGTCGGGGAGCAGTACTTC.

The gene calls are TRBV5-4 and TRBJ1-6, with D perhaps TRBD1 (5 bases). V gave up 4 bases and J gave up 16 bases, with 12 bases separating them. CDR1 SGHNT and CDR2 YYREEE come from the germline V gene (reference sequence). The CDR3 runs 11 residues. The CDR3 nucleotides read TGTGCCAGCAGCATCGGGACGGCGCTCCACTTT. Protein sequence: CASSIGTALHF.